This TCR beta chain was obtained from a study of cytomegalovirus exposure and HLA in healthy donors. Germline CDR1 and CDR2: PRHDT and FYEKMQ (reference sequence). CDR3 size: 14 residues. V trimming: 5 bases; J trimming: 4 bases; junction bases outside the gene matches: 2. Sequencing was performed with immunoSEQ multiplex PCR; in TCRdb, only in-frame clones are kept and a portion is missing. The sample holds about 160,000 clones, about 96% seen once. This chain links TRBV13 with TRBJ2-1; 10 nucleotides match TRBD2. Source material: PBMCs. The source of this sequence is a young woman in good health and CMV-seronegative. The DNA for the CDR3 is TGTGCCAGCAGCGAAGCGGGGGGGTACAATGAGCAGTTCTTC. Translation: CASSEAGGYNEQFF.